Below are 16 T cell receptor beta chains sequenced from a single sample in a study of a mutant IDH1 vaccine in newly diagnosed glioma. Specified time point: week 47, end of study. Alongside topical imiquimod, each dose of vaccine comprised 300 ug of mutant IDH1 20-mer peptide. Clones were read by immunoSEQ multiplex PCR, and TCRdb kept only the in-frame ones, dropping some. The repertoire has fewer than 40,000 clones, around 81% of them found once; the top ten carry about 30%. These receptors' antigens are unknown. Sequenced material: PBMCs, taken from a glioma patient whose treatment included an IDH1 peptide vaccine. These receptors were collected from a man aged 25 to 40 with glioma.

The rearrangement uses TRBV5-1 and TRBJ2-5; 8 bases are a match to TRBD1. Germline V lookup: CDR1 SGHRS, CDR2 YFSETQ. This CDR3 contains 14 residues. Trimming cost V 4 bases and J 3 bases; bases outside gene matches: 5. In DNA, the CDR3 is TGCGCCAGCAGCAAGGACAGGGCGGAAGAGACCCAGTACTTC. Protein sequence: CASSKDRAEETQYF.

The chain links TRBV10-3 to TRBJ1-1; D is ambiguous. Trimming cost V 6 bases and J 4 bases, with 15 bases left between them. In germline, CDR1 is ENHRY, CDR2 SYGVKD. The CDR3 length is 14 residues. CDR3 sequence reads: CAISHVSVVTEAFF. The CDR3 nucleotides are TGTGCCATCAGCCACGTTTCGGTGGTCACTGAAGCTTTCTTT.

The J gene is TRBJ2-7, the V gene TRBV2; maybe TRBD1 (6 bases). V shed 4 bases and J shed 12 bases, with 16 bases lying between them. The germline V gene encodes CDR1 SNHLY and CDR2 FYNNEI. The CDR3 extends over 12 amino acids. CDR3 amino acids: CASSADRSQRYF. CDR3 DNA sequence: TGTGCCAGCAGTGCCGACAGGAGCCAACGGTACTTC.

The CDR3 protein is CASSESVRTDTQYF. The CDR3 DNA reads TGTGCCAGCAGTGAATCGGTCCGCACAGATACGCAGTATTTT. The gene calls are TRBV25-1 and TRBJ2-3; D gene ambiguous. Germline CDR1 MGHDK, CDR2 SYGVNS. Between the trimmed V and J ends, which lost 1 base and 1 base, there was a span of 6 bases. CDR3 length equals 14 residues.

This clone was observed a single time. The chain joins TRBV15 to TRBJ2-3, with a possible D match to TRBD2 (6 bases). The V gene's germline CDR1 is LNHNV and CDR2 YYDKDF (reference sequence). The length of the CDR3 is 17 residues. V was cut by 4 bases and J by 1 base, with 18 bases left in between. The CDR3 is CATSINPREVGTDTQYF. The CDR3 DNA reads TGTGCCACCAGCATAAACCCCAGGGAGGTCGGCACAGATACGCAGTATTTT.

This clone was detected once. The CDR3 nucleotides are TGTGCCAGCAGCTTGGGAACAGGGGAGGCCACTGAAGCTTTCTTT. Encoded protein: CASSLGTGEATEAFF. The rearrangement joins TRBV5-6 to TRBJ1-1; 7 bases map to TRBD1. The CDR3 is 15 amino acids. Per the germline V gene, CDR1 is SGHDT and CDR2 is YYEEEE. V trimming: 0 bases; J trimming: 4 bases; junction bases outside the gene matches: 6. The full variable domain, with the rest looked up from reference TRBV5-6 and TRBJ1-1, is DAGVTQSPTHLIKTRGQQVTLRCSPKSGHDTVSWYQQALGQGPQFIFQYYEEEERQRGNFPDRFSGHQFPNYSSELNVNALLLGDSALYLCASSLGTGEATEAFFGQGTRLTVV.

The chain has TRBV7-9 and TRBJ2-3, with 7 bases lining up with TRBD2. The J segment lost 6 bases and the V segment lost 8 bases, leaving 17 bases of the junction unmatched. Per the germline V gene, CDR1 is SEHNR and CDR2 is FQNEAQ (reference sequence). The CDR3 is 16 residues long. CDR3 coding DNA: TGTGCCAGCGTACCTAGATTATTGGGGGGGAGTGATACGCAGTATTTT. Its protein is CASVPRLLGGSDTQYF. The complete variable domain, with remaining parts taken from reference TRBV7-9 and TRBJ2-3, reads DTGVSQNPRHKITKRGQNVTFRCDPISEHNRLYWYRQTLGQGPEFLTYFQNEAQLEKSRLLSDRFSAERPKGSFSTLEIQRTEQGDSAMYLCASVPRLLGGSDTQYFGPGTRLTVL.

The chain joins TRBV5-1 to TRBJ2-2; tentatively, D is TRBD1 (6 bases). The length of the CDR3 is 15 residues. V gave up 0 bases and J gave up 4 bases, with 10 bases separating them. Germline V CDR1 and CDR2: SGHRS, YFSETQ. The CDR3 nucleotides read TGCGCCAGCAGCTTGGTGCAGGGGAGCACCGGGGAGCTGTTTTTT. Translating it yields CASSLVQGSTGELFF.

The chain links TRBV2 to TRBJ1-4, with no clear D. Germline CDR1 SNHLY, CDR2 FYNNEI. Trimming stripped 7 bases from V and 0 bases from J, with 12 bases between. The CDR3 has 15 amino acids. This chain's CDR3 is CASKARSATNEKLFF. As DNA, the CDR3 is TGTGCCAGCAAGGCTCGGTCAGCAACTAATGAAAAACTGTTTTTT.

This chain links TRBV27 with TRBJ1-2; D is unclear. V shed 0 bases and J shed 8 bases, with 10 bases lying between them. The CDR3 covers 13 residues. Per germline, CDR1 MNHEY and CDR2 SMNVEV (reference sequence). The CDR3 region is CASSLSGLSGYTF. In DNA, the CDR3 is TGTGCCAGCAGTTTATCCGGGTTGAGCGGCTACACCTTC.

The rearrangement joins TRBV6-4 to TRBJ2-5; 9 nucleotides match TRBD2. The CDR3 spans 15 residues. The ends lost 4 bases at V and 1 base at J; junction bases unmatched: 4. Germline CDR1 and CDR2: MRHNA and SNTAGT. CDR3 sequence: CASSATSGTQETQYF. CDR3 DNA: TGTGCCAGCAGTGCGACTAGCGGAACCCAAGAGACCCAGTACTTC.

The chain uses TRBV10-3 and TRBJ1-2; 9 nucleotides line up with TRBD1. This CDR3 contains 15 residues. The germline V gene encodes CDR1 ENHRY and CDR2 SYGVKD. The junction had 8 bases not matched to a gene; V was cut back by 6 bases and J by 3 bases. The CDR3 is CAIRSRDRAHYGYTF. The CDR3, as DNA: TGTGCCATCAGAAGTCGGGACAGGGCCCACTATGGCTACACCTTC.

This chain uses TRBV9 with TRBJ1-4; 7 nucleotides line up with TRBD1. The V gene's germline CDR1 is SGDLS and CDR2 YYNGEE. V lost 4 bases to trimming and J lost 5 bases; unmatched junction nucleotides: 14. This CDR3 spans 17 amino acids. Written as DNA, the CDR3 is TGTGCCAGCAGCCCATGGACAGGCGAACGCAGCAATGAAAAACTGTTTTTT. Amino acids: CASSPWTGERSNEKLFF. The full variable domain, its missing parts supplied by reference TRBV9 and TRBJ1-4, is DSGVTQTPKHLITATGQRVTLRCSPRSGDLSVYWYQQSLDQGLQFLIQYYNGEERAKGNILERFSAQQFPDLHSELNLSSLELGDSALYFCASSPWTGERSNEKLFFGSGTQLSVL.

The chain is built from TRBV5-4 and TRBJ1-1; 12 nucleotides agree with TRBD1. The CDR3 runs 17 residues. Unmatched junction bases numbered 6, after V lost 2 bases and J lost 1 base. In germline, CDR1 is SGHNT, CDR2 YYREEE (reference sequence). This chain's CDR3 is CASSLGTGGLGNTEAFF. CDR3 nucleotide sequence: TGTGCCAGCAGCTTAGGGACAGGGGGCCTGGGGAACACTGAAGCTTTCTTT.

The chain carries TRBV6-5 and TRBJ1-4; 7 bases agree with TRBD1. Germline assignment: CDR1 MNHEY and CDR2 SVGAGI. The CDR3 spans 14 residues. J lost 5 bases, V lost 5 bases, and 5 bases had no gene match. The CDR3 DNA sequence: TGTGCCAGCAGTCGGGACAGCCGAAATGAAAAACTGTTTTTT. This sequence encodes CASSRDSRNEKLFF.

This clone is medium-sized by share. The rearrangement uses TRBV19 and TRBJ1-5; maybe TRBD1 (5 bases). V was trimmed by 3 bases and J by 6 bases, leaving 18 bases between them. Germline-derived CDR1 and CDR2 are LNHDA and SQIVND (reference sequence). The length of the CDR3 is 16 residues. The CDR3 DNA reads TGTGCCAGTAGTATTGGGGGGGTAGGTTTTCCTCAGCCCCAGCATTTT. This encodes CASSIGGVGFPQPQHF.